These 2 T cell receptor beta chains were sequenced from one sample in a study of T-cell memory formation after mild COVID-19. TCRdb passed the 5' RACE reads through MiXCR, listing each CDR3 protein once. The top ten clones hold more than 20% of a sample with some 350,000 distinct CDR3 sequences, about a sixth of them seen once. Sequenced material: PBMCs or a T cell subset sorted from them (not recorded which). The receptors were sampled from a man between 18 and 35 years old who had mild COVID-19 (a few samples of this study predate the infection). Cell type and time point are not known.

This clonotype showed up many times. V gene TRBV30 combines with J gene TRBJ1-1, with D possibly matching TRBD1 (5 bases). This CDR3 region has 13 residues. Germline-derived CDR1 and CDR2 are GTSNPN and SVGIG (reference sequence). V shed 8 bases and J shed 1 base, with 14 bases lying between them. The DNA for the CDR3 is TGTGCCAGTCCGACAGCCTCGAACACTGAAGCTTTCTTT. Translation gives CASPTASNTEAFF.

This clonotype has more than one count but fewer than ten. The V gene is TRBV27, the J gene TRBJ2-3; TRBD2 agrees at 7 bases. CDR1 and CDR2 (germline): MNHEY, SMNVEV (reference sequence). CDR3 length: 15 residues. V was clipped by 6 bases and J by 6 bases; unmatched bases: 12. Here the CDR3 DNA reads TGTGCCAGCAGCCCAGGGATCACTAGCGTCGATACGCAGTATTTT. Protein: CASSPGITSVDTQYF.